Listed here is a single TCR beta chain. Tens of thousands of T cell genomes (approximately 180 ng DNA) went into each sorted-subset replicate. The repertoire was sequenced with immunoSEQ multiplex PCR; TCRdb's copy has only in-frame clones and lacks some. The sample records about 990,000 clones, about four fifths being singletons. The data were taken from a study of shared clonotypes between healthy human individuals. Material for sequencing was memory CD4+ T cells from PBMCs. Described subset: CD45RA-negative fraction. The receptor's source is a man between 18 and 29 years old in good health. Some clones in this sample may be carry-over from other donors' samples.

The CDR3 DNA reads as TGTGCCAGCAGTCCTCAGGGGGCGCGGTACAATGAGCAGTTCTTC. This gives the protein CASSPQGARYNEQFF. V gene TRBV5-4 combines with J gene TRBJ2-1; TRBD1 agrees at 8 bases. This CDR3 has 15 residues. The V segment lost 5 bases and the J segment 4 bases; nucleotides outside the gene matches: 8. Germline assignment: CDR1 SGHNT and CDR2 YYREEE (reference sequence).